The 22 T cell receptor beta chains listed next were all sequenced from one sample in a study of CD8 T cells in Susac syndrome. Random hexamers were used to reverse transcribe roughly 0.5 to 1 ug of RNA. TCRdb fed the immunoSEQ multiplex PCR reads into MiXCR, producing one record per CDR3 protein. In the table there are roughly 180,000 distinct CDR3 sequences, around 96% of which are singletons. The specimen was CD4+ T cells from PBMCs. These receptors originate from a human donor in good health.

J is TRBJ2-5 and V is TRBV7-2, with TRBD1 as a possible D gene (6 bases). The germline V gene has CDR1 SGHTA and CDR2 FQGNSA. This CDR3 has 15 residues. V lost 2 bases to trimming and J lost 6 bases, with 16 bases between them. The CDR3 coding sequence is TGTGCCAGCAGCTTAAAGGCAGGGGACGGGCAGACCCAGTACTTC. This codes for CASSLKAGDGQTQYF.

The chain has TRBV20-1 and TRBJ2-1; TRBD1 or TRBD2 may be the D gene (5 bases each). The V gene's germline CDR1 is DFQATT and CDR2 SNEGSKA (reference sequence). V lost 3 bases and J 5 bases, leaving 11 bases between the germline ends. This CDR3 spans 13 amino acids. The CDR3: CSARNGAHNEQFF. DNA of the CDR3: TGCAGTGCTAGGAACGGGGCACACAATGAGCAGTTCTTC.

The CDR3 loop is CSVEGQVWETQYF. The CDR3 region has the DNA TGCAGCGTTGAAGGGCAGGTCTGGGAGACCCAGTACTTC. The J gene is TRBJ2-5, the V gene TRBV29-1; D not resolved. V dropped 1 base and J dropped 5 bases, with 11 bases sitting between them. Germline V gene sequence: CDR1 SQVTM, CDR2 ANQGSEA. This CDR3 has 13 amino acids.

In DNA, the CDR3 is TGTGCCACTAACAATGGGGGAAGTGAAGCTTTCTTT. Translated, it gives CATNNGGSEAFF. The chain employs TRBV24-1 and TRBJ1-1, with TRBD1 as a possible D gene (5 bases). V was trimmed by 10 bases and J by 7 bases, leaving 15 bases between them. The CDR3 extends over 12 amino acids. Per the germline V gene, CDR1 is KGHDR and CDR2 is SFDVKD.

The chain carries TRBV27 and TRBJ2-6; D not resolved. Trimming took off 6 bases at V and 1 base at J, with 13 bases between the two ends. Per the germline V gene, CDR1 is MNHEY and CDR2 is SMNVEV (reference sequence). This CDR3 contains 16 residues. The DNA of the CDR3 is TGTGCCAGCAGGAAAGGTTCTATATCTGGGGCCAACGTCCTGACTTTC. Translated, it gives CASRKGSISGANVLTF.

This chain links TRBV7-2 with TRBJ2-3; 13 bases map to TRBD2. Germline V gene data show CDR1 as SGHTA and CDR2 as FQGNSA. V shed 5 bases, J shed 8 bases, and the junction held 7 bases outside the gene matches. The CDR3 consists of 15 residues. CDR3 nucleotides: TGTGCCAGCAGCCCGCTGTGGACTAGCGGGAGTACGCAGTATTTT. Amino acids: CASSPLWTSGSTQYF.

The V gene is TRBV28, the J gene TRBJ2-7; D perhaps matches TRBD2 (6 bases). Germline CDR1 is MDHEN and CDR2 is SYDVKM. The CDR3 covers 16 residues. V dropped 5 bases and J dropped 4 bases, with 21 bases sitting between them. The CDR3 protein is CASSPQQKRATYEQYF. DNA of the CDR3: TGTGCCAGCAGTCCCCAACAGAAGCGGGCTACTTACGAGCAGTACTTC. The variable domain in full, completed from reference TRBV28 and TRBJ2-7, reads DVKVTQSSRYLVKRTGEKVFLECVQDMDHENMFWYRQDPGLGLRLIYFSYDVKMKEKGDIPEGYSVSREKKERFSLILESASTNQTSMYLCASSPQQKRATYEQYFGPGTRLTVT.

The V call is TRBV5-4, the J call TRBJ2-1, with D hard to call. Trimming took 6 bases from V and 8 from J, leaving 3 bases between them. This CDR3 spans 9 amino acids. Germline assignment: CDR1 SGHNT and CDR2 YYREEE (reference sequence). This chain's CDR3 is CASTDEQFF. The CDR3 bases are TGTGCCAGCACAGATGAGCAGTTCTTC.

The CDR3 here is CASSAKNIQYF. The CDR3 region has the DNA TGTGCCAGTAGTGCCAAAAACATTCAGTACTTC. This chain connects TRBV19 to TRBJ2-4, with no clear D. V shed 5 bases and J shed 1 base, with 0 bases lying between them. Looked up from germline, CDR1 is LNHDA and CDR2 is SQIVND (reference sequence). CDR3 size: 11 residues.

The chain employs TRBV29-1 and TRBJ2-5; D gene ambiguous. This CDR3 is 12 amino acids long. Germline-derived CDR1 and CDR2 are SQVTM and ANQGSEA. Here the CDR3 reads CTPITIGETQYF. Here the CDR3 DNA reads TGCACCCCGATCACCATCGGAGAGACCCAGTACTTC.

V gene TRBV15 combines with J gene TRBJ2-6; no definite D call. CDR3 length: 16 residues. Trimming cost V 5 bases and J 2 bases, with 13 bases left between them. Germline loops: CDR1 LNHNV, CDR2 YYDKDF (reference sequence). The CDR3 is CATSPDPAAGANVLTF. The CDR3 DNA reads TGTGCCACCAGCCCTGACCCGGCAGCTGGGGCCAACGTCCTGACTTTC.

In DNA, the CDR3 is TGTGCCAGCAGCCCATCATGGGCTAGCGGGGGATACACAGATACGCAGTATTTT. Translated, it gives CASSPSWASGGYTDTQYF. The chain joins TRBV3-1 to TRBJ2-3, with TRBD2 matching 10 bases. CDR3 length: 18 residues. The germline CDR1 and CDR2 sequences are LGHDT and YNNKEL (reference sequence). The junction had 12 bases not matched to a gene; V was cut back by 4 bases and J by 2 bases.

The CDR3 reads CASSLTLMGGAHGELFF. CDR3 in DNA: TGTGCCAGCAGTTTAACTCTCATGGGGGGCGCTCACGGGGAGCTGTTTTTT. The V gene is TRBV27, the J gene TRBJ2-2; either TRBD1 or TRBD2 may fit D (6 bases each). Germline V gives CDR1 MNHEY, CDR2 SMNVEV (reference sequence). The CDR3 is made up of 17 amino acids. Deletions cut 2 bases from V and 7 bases from J, with 20 bases between.

V is TRBV6-2 or TRBV6-3 and J is TRBJ2-1; D uncertain. Germline assignment: CDR1 MNHEY and CDR2 SVGEGT. The V gene lost 0 bases and the J gene lost 7 bases, with 4 bases spanning the gap. CDR3 length: 12 amino acids. The CDR3 coding sequence is TGTGCCAGCAGTTACTCCTTGAATGAGCAGTTCTTC. Amino acids: CASSYSLNEQFF.

CDR3 bases: TGTGCCAGCAGTTTGGGGGGGCCGAATCAGCCCCAGCATTTT. Translated, it gives CASSLGGPNQPQHF. The V and J genes are TRBV12-3 or TRBV12-4 and TRBJ1-5; D perhaps matches TRBD1 (6 bases). CDR3 length equals 14 residues. The V and J ends lost 3 bases and 4 bases respectively, with 10 bases between them.

The CDR3 DNA sequence: TGTGCCAGCAGTGAATTGAGCGGGAGTGTCTACGAGCAGTACTTC. This translates into CASSELSGSVYEQYF. V gene TRBV25-1 combines with J gene TRBJ2-7, with 8 bases matching TRBD2. The CDR3 totals 15 residues. After removal of 1 base from V and 3 bases from J, the junction contained 5 bases not matched to a gene. The V gene's germline CDR1 is MGHDK and CDR2 SYGVNS.

J is TRBJ2-1 and V is TRBV3-1, with D possibly being TRBD2 (6 bases). Trimming left V 4 bases short and J 0 bases short, with 16 bases between. Germline V CDR1 and CDR2: LGHDT, YNNKEL (reference sequence). The CDR3 totals 17 residues. Here the CDR3 reads CASSRSAGAFSYNEQFF. CDR3 DNA sequence: TGTGCCAGCAGCCGATCAGCGGGTGCCTTCTCCTACAATGAGCAGTTCTTC.

CDR3 loop: CASSSWRDNQPQHF. The CDR3 DNA follows: TGTGCCAGCAGTTCGTGGCGAGACAATCAGCCCCAGCATTTT. This chain joins TRBV6-5 and TRBJ1-5, with no clear D. This CDR3 is built from 14 residues. Trimming took 4 bases from V and 3 from J, leaving 10 bases between them. The germline gives CDR1 MNHEY, CDR2 SVGAGI.

The chain joins TRBV20-1 to TRBJ2-3; D remains unclear. V was cut by 6 bases and J by 4 bases, with 11 bases left in between. Germline V gene data show CDR1 as DFQATT and CDR2 as SNEGSKA (reference sequence). The CDR3 loop spans 12 amino acids. The CDR3 sequence: CSATYSSDTQYF. CDR3 DNA: TGCAGTGCCACCTACAGTTCAGATACGCAGTATTTT.

This clonotype was seen a few times. This chain connects TRBV7-2 to TRBJ2-7, with 13 bases lining up with TRBD2. Per the germline V gene, CDR1 is SGHTA and CDR2 is FQGNSA. This CDR3 is 13 amino acids long. Trimming removed 8 bases from V and 4 bases from J; junction bases left unmatched: 2. The CDR3 protein is CASGTSGTYEQYF. In DNA, the CDR3 is TGTGCCAGCGGGACTAGCGGGACTTACGAGCAGTACTTC.

The chain has TRBV3-1 and TRBJ1-4; no definite D call. Germline CDR1 is LGHDT and CDR2 is YNNKEL (reference sequence). This CDR3 region has 15 residues. Trimming removed 5 bases at V and 2 bases at J, with 12 bases between. CDR3 sequence reads: CASSVSHDTNEKLFF. In DNA, the CDR3 is TGTGCCAGCAGCGTAAGTCACGACACTAATGAAAAACTGTTTTTT.

This clonotype was observed a single time. The V gene is TRBV4-2, the J gene TRBJ2-3; possible D gene TRBD2, 6 bases. This CDR3 contains 17 residues. Germline CDR1 is LGHNA and CDR2 is YNFKEQ. V lost 0 bases, J lost 0 bases, and 13 bases lay in between. CDR3: CASSQDRGGTSTDTQYF. CDR3 coding DNA: TGTGCCAGCAGCCAAGATAGAGGCGGGACTAGCACAGATACGCAGTATTTT.